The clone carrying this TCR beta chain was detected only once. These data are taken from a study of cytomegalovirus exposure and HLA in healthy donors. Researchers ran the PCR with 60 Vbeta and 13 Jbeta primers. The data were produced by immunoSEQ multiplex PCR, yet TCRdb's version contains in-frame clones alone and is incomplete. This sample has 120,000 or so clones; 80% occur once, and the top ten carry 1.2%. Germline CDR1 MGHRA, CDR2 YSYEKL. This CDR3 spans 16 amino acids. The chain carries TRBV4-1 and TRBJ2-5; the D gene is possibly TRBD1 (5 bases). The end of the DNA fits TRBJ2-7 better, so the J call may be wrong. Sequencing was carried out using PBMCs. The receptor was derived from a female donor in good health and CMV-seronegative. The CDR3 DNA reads TGCGCCAGCAGCCAAGATCTCCAGGGTTTCCCCTACGAGCAGTACTTC. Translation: CASSQDLQGFPYEQYF.